This T cell receptor beta chain comes out of a study of Ad26.COV2.S vaccination and SARS-CoV-2 variants. Whole-study results and caveats: Non-spike TCR breadth showed similarity between vaccine and placebo recipients.

Generated by immunoSEQ multiplex PCR, the TCRdb table keeps only in-frame clones and is missing some. Of roughly 420,000 clones in the sample, 75% to 90% were seen once. Germline CDR1 SGHTA, CDR2 FQGNSA. This CDR3 is built from 13 residues. The germline V and J ends were trimmed by 4 bases and 8 bases, with 14 bases remaining between them. Treatment in this sample: 19 received Ad26.COV2.S at low or high dose, single or two shots; about 5 received placebo; per-sample allocation not given. Day 63 after the first injection of vaccine or placebo was the sampling time. An adult of 18-55 years in Boston served as donor. It was Wuhan-strain SARS-CoV-2 spike that the Ad26 vaccine vector expressed. In regard to this clone: Its antigen remains unknown.

The chain uses TRBV7-2 and TRBJ2-5, with D perhaps assigned TRBD1 or TRBD2 (5 bases each). This clonotype was obtained from a person aged 18-65 years who received the Ad26.COV2.S COVID-19 vaccine or a placebo. Material: peripheral blood, obtained in a trial of Ad26.COV2.S vaccine versus placebo. The CDR3 loop reads CASSYGTERTQYF. CDR3 nucleotide sequence: TGTGCCAGCAGCTACGGGACCGAGAGAACCCAGTACTTC.